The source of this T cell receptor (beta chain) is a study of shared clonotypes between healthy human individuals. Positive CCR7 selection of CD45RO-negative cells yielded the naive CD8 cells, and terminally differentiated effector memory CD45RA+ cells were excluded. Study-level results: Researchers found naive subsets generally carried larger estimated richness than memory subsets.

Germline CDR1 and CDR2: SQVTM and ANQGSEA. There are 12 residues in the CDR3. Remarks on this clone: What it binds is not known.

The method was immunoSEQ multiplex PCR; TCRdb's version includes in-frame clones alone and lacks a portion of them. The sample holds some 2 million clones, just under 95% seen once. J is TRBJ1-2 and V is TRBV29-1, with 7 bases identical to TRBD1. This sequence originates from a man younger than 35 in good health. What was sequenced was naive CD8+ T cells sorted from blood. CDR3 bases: TGCAGTGGAATTGGACAGGACTATGGCTACACCTTC. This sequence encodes CSGIGQDYGYTF. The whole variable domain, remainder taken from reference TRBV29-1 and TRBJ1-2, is SAVISQKPSRDICQRGTSLTIQCQVDSQVTMMFWYRQQPGQSLTLIATANQGSEATYESGFVIDKFPISRPNLTFSTLTVSNMSPEDSSIYLCSGIGQDYGYTFGSGTRLTVV.